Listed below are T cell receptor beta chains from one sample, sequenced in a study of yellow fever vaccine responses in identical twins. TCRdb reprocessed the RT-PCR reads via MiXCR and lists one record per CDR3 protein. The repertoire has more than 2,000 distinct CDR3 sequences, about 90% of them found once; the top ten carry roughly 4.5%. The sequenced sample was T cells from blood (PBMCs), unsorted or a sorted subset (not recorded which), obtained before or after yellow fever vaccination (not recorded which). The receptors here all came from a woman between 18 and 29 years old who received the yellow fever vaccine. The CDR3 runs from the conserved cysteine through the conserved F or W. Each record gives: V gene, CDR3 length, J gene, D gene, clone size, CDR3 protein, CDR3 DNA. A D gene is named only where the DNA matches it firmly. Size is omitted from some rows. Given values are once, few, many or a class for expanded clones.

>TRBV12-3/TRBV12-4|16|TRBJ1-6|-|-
CASSLKGQSYNSPLHF
TGTGCCAGCAGTTTAAAGGGGCAGTCCTATAATTCACCCCTCCACTTT
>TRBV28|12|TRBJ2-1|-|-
CASSGGVNEQFF
TGTGCCAGCAGCGGCGGGGTCAATGAGCAGTTCTTC
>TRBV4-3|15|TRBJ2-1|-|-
CASSQLGRGKAEQFF
TGCGCCAGCAGCCAACTTGGACGGGGAAAGGCTGAGCAGTTCTTC
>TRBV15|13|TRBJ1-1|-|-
CATSSPGSTEAFF
TGTGCCACCAGCAGTCCAGGAAGCACTGAAGCTTTCTTT
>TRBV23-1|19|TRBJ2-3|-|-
CASSRGLRQGGTAGDTQYF
TGCGCCAGCAGTCGTGGCCTTCGACAGGGTGGGACCGCGGGGGATACGCAGTATTTT
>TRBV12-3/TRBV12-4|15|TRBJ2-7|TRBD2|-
CASRVAGGTSYEQYF
TGTGCCAGCAGAGTAGCGGGGGGTACGTCCTACGAGCAGTACTTC
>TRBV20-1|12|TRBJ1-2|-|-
CSAPLEGSGYTF
TGCAGTGCTCCGTTAGAGGGGTCTGGCTACACCTTC
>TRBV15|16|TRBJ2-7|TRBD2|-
CATSRANYRGGHEQYF
TGTGCCACCAGCAGAGCAAATTACCGGGGGGGCCACGAGCAGTACTTC
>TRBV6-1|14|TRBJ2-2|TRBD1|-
CASRQGAVTGELFF
TGTGCCAGCAGACAGGGGGCGGTCACCGGGGAGCTGTTTTTT
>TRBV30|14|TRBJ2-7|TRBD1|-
CAWSWGQAAYEQYF
TGTGCCTGGAGTTGGGGACAGGCTGCGTACGAGCAGTACTTC
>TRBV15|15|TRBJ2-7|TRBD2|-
CATSRASGSPDEQYF
TGTGCCACCAGCAGGGCAAGCGGGAGTCCTGACGAGCAGTACTTC
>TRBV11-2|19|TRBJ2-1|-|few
CASSPAPGTGTRSYNEQFF
TGTGCCAGCAGCCCCGCCCCAGGGACCGGGACTCGCTCCTACAATGAGCAGTTCTTC
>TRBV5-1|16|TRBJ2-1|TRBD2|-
CASSLASSGKYNEQFF
TGCGCCAGCAGCTTGGCCTCTAGCGGTAAATACAATGAGCAGTTCTTC
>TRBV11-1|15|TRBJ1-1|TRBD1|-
CASSLNVQGRPEAFF
TGTGCCAGCAGCTTAAACGTACAGGGGAGGCCTGAAGCTTTCTTT
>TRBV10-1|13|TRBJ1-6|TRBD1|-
CASTGGICSPLHF
TGCGCCAGTACAGGGGGCATTTGTTCACCCCTCCACTTT
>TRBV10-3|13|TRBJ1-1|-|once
CAISEFTESEAFF
TGTGCCATCAGTGAGTTTACAGAATCTGAAGCTTTCTTT
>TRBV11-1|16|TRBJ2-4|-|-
CASSPDISLAKNIQYF
TGTGCCAGCAGCCCCGACATTTCGCTAGCCAAAAACATTCAGTACTTC
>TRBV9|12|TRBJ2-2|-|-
CASSFGSGELFF
TGTGCCAGCAGCTTCGGTTCCGGGGAGCTGTTTTTT
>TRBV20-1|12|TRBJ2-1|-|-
CSVTPSYNEQFF
TGCAGTGTCACTCCCTCCTACAATGAGCAGTTCTTC
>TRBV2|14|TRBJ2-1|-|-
CASSDRGSYNEQFF
TGTGCCAGCAGTGACAGGGGATCATACAATGAGCAGTTCTTC
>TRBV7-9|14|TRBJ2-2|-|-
CASSFELPTGELFF
TGTGCCAGCAGCTTTGAGCTACCCACCGGGGAGCTGTTTTTT
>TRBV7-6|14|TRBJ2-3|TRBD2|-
CASSPLAGWDTQYF
TGTGCCAGCAGCCCCCTAGCGGGGTGGGATACGCAGTATTTT
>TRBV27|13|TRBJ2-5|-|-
CASSPGYQETQYF
TGTGCCAGCAGTCCCGGGTACCAAGAGACCCAGTACTTC
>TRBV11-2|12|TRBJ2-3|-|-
CASSLFSDTQYF
TGTGCCAGCAGCTTATTTTCTGATACGCAGTATTTT
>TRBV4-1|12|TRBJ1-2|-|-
CASSGDNYGYTF
TGCGCCAGCAGCGGGGATAACTATGGCTACACCTTC
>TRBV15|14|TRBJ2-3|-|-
CATSRATSSDTQYF
TGTGCCACCAGCAGAGCAACTAGCTCAGATACGCAGTATTTT
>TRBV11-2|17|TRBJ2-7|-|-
CASSLPVGGGSSYEQYF
TGTGCCAGCAGCTTGCCGGTTGGGGGAGGTAGCTCCTACGAGCAGTACTTC
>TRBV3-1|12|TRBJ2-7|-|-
CASSQDFYEQYF
TGTGCCAGCAGCCAAGATTTCTACGAGCAGTACTTC
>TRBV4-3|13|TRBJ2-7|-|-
CASSQDWLTEQYF
TGCGCCAGCAGCCAAGATTGGCTCACGGAGCAGTACTTC
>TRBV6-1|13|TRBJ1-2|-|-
CAISEAGGYGYTF
TGTGCCATCAGTGAAGCGGGGGGCTATGGCTACACCTTC
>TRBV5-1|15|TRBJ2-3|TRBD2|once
CASSLGLAGSDTQYF
TGCGCCAGCAGCTTGGGACTAGCGGGATCGGATACGCAGTATTTT
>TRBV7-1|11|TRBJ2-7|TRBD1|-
CASSSRTGEYF
TGTGCCAGCAGCTCCCGGACAGGGGAGTACTTC
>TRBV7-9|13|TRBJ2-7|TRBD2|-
CASSLVAGYEQYF
TGTGCCAGCAGCTTAGTAGCGGGCTACGAGCAGTACTTC
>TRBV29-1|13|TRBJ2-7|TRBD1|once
CSVRQGGSYEQYF
TGCAGCGTAAGACAGGGGGGCTCCTACGAGCAGTACTTC
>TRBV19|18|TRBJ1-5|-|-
CASRGFDKAFHSNQPQHF
TGTGCCAGTAGAGGCTTCGACAAAGCTTTTCATAGCAATCAGCCCCAGCATTTT
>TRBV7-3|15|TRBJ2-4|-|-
CASSHRTAAKNIQYF
TGTGCCAGCAGCCATAGGACAGCGGCCAAAAACATTCAGTACTTC
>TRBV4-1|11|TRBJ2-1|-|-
CASSGGNEQFF
TGCGCCAGCAGTGGCGGCAATGAGCAGTTCTTC
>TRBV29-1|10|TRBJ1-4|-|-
CSVENEKLFF
TGCAGCGTCGAAAATGAAAAACTGTTTTTT
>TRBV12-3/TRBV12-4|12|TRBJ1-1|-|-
CASSCGGREAFF
TGTGCCAGCAGTTGCGGGGGCAGGGAAGCTTTCTTT
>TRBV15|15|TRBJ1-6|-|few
CATKDRSSYNSPLHF
TGTGCCACCAAGGACCGGAGCTCCTATAATTCACCCCTCCACTTT
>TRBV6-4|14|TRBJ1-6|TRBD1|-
CASRQGSSHSPLHF
TGTGCCAGCAGACAGGGGTCCTCTCATTCACCCCTCCACTTT
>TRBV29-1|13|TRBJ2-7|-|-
CSVEGLGTYEQYF
TGCAGCGTTGAGGGGTTGGGGACCTACGAGCAGTACTTC
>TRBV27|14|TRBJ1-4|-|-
CASRLIATNEKLFF
TGTGCCAGCAGACTAATTGCAACTAATGAAAAACTGTTTTTT
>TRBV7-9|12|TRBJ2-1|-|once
CASSTSLYEQFF
TGTGCCAGCAGCACAAGTCTATATGAGCAGTTCTTC
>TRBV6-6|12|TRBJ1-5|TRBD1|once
CASTTGGEPQHF
TGTGCCAGCACAACAGGGGGCGAGCCCCAGCATTTT
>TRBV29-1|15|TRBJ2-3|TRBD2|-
CSVEDWEGDTDTQYF
TGCAGCGTTGAAGACTGGGAGGGAGACACAGATACGCAGTATTTT
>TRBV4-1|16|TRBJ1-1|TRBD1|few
CASSPLTGGVEAEAFF
TGCGCCAGCAGCCCGTTGACAGGGGGCGTTGAGGCTGAAGCTTTCTTT
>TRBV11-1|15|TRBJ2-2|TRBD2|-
CASSETSVGTGELFF
TGTGCCAGCAGCGAGACTAGCGTTGGCACCGGGGAGCTGTTTTTT
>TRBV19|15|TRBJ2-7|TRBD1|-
CASSITGTGTYEQYF
TGTGCCAGTAGTATTACCGGGACAGGAACCTACGAGCAGTACTTC
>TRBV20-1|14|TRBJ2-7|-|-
CSARREMEIYEQYF
TGCAGTGCTAGAAGAGAGATGGAGATATACGAGCAGTACTTC
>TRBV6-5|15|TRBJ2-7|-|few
CASSYSSDSSYEQYF
TGTGCCAGCAGTTACTCTTCCGACAGCTCCTACGAGCAGTACTTC